The next 11 T cell receptor beta chains were all read from a single sample in a study of blood T cell repertoires in COVID-19 (dated by TCRdb to about 2020). Libraries came from the immunoSEQ multiplex PCR assay. Not all clones reach the TCRdb copy of this immuneACCESS table, which keeps in-frame sequences only. Checked studies attribute under half of the gap to unresolved V genes and leave the rest unexplained. In all, the sample holds 150,000 to 200,000 clones, and roughly 90% of those were seen once. The ten largest clones represent 2.5% to 3% of the sample. Specimen: peripheral blood. The receptors were sampled from a man between 60 and 70 years old with acute or convalescent COVID-19.

The genes are TRBV5-4 and TRBJ2-7; TRBD2 aligns across 11 bases. V was clipped by 3 bases and J by 5 bases; unmatched bases: 13. Germline-derived CDR1 and CDR2 are SGHNT and YYREEE (reference sequence). The CDR3 is made up of 17 amino acids. The CDR3 DNA is TGTGCCAGCAGCTCCGGACTAGCGGGCGGGATCGGCAACGAGCAGTACTTC. This encodes CASSSGLAGGIGNEQYF.

The chain joins TRBV3-1 (or the pseudogene TRBV3-2) to TRBJ1-6, with 7 bases aligning to TRBD1. V dropped 4 bases and J dropped 6; count of bases not matched to a gene: 6. The CDR3 extends over 15 amino acids. CDR1 is LGHDT and CDR2 is YNNKEL in the germline V gene (reference sequence). This CDR3 reads CASSPRGRGNSPLHF. The CDR3 DNA reads TGTGCCAGCAGCCCGAGGGGGCGCGGTAATTCACCCCTCCACTTT.

The chain links TRBV30 to TRBJ1-2; possibly TRBD1 for D (6 bases). This CDR3 is 17 amino acids long. Between the trimmed V and J ends, which lost 2 bases and 1 base, there was a span of 20 bases. In germline, CDR1 is GTSNPN, CDR2 SVGIG (reference sequence). CDR3 region: CAWSLDLTGKFNYGYTF. DNA of the CDR3: TGTGCCTGGAGTCTAGATTTAACAGGGAAATTTAACTATGGCTACACCTTC. Together with reference TRBV30 and TRBJ1-2, the CDR3 gives the full variable domain: SQTIHQWPATLVQPVGSPLSLECTVEGTSNPNLYWYRQAAGRGLQLLFYSVGIGQISSEVPQNLSASRPQDRQFILSSKKLLLSDSGFYLCAWSLDLTGKFNYGYTFGSGTRLTVV.

The CDR3: CASSLPGIPEAFF. The CDR3 DNA follows: TGTGCCAGCAGCTTACCGGGGATCCCTGAAGCTTTCTTT. This chain joins TRBV5-8 and TRBJ1-1; no firm D call. This CDR3 has 13 residues. The V end lost 2 bases, the J end lost 6 bases, and 11 bases lay between the germline ends. Germline-derived CDR1 and CDR2 are SGHTS and YDEGEE.

As regards this clone: Other DNA sequences within the sample encode an identical CDR3. The gene calls are TRBV7-2 and TRBJ1-5, with 8 bases matching TRBD1. Germline V gives CDR1 SGHTA, CDR2 FQGNSA. The CDR3 contains 14 residues. Trimming cost V 4 bases and J 5 bases; bases outside gene matches: 4. As DNA, the CDR3 is TGTGCCAGCAGCTCCGACAGGGGATATCAGCCCCAGCATTTT. It encodes CASSSDRGYQPQHF.

The rearrangement links TRBV10-1 to TRBJ1-1; 7 bases match TRBD1. CDR3 size: 14 residues. Unmatched junction bases numbered 6, after V lost 3 bases and J lost 5 bases. Germline V lookup: CDR1 WNHNN, CDR2 SYGVQD (reference sequence). For the CDR3, the DNA is TGCGCCAGCAGTGACCAACAGGGGAGGACTGAAGCTTTCTTT. Encoded protein: CASSDQQGRTEAFF.

The chain combines TRBV5-1 with TRBJ1-3, with D possibly TRBD1 on 5 matching bases. With 1 base removed from V and 0 bases from J, the gap between germline ends came to 5 bases. Germline assignment: CDR1 SGHRS and CDR2 YFSETQ. The CDR3 consists of 14 residues. In DNA, the CDR3 is TGCGCCAGCAGCTTGACAGGCTCTGGAAACACCATATATTTT. Translation: CASSLTGSGNTIYF.

The rearrangement links TRBV5-5 to TRBJ2-1; the match to TRBD1 covers 9 bases. There are 15 residues in the CDR3. Germline CDR1 and CDR2: SGHKS and YYEKEE (reference sequence). Trimming cost V 4 bases and J 2 bases; bases outside gene matches: 4. The DNA of the CDR3 is TGTGCCAGCAGCGTCGGGACAGGGCCCTACAATGAGCAGTTCTTC. The encoded protein is CASSVGTGPYNEQFF. Full variable domain (rest looked up from reference TRBV5-5 and TRBJ2-1): DAGVTQSPTHLIKTRGQQVTLRCSPISGHKSVSWYQQVLGQGPQFIFQYYEKEERGRGNFPDRFSARQFPNYSSELNVNALLLGDSALYLCASSVGTGPYNEQFFGPGTRLTVL.

This clone has a handful of counts. V and J are TRBV20-1 and TRBJ1-1, with a tentative D call TRBD1 (5 bases). V was trimmed by 0 bases and J by 11 bases, leaving 10 bases between them. CDR3 length: 11 amino acids. From germline, CDR1 is DFQATT and CDR2 SNEGSKA (reference sequence). CDR3 amino acids: CSARDRAGAFF. DNA of the CDR3: TGCAGTGCTAGAGACAGGGCCGGGGCTTTCTTT.

The chain uses TRBV7-2 and TRBJ1-1; 8 positions match TRBD1. Germline values: CDR1 SGHTA, CDR2 FQGNSA. The CDR3 totals 13 residues. V gave up 3 bases and J gave up 4 bases; unmatched junction bases: 1. The CDR3 loop is CASSFTGGTEAFF. The DNA for the CDR3 is TGTGCCAGCAGCTTCACAGGGGGCACTGAAGCTTTCTTT. The full variable domain, in which reference TRBV7-2 and TRBJ1-1 provide the parts outside the CDR3, is GAGVSQSPSNKVTEKGKDVELRCDPISGHTALYWYRQSLGQGLEFLIYFQGNSAPDKSGLPSDRFSAERTGGSVSTLTIQRTQQEDSAVYLCASSFTGGTEAFFGQGTRLTVV.

The chain links TRBV2 to TRBJ2-3; 13 bases match TRBD2. The germline CDR1 and CDR2 sequences are SNHLY and FYNNEI. CDR3 length: 14 amino acids. Trimming removed 3 bases from V and 9 bases from J; junction bases left unmatched: 3. The CDR3 DNA reads as TGTGCCAGCAGTGAGAGGACTAGCGGGGGAACGCAGTATTTT. It yields the protein CASSERTSGGTQYF.